A selection of T cell receptor beta chains follows, all from one sample in a study of radiotherapy plus CTLA-4 blockade in lung cancer. Sequencing was performed with immunoSEQ multiplex PCR; in TCRdb, only in-frame clones are kept and a portion is missing. The data show 65,000 to 70,000 clones, with 79% seen just once and under 10% held by the top ten. The sample consisted of peripheral blood, taken from a patient treated with radiotherapy plus ipilimumab. Receptors originate from a human donor with non-small cell lung cancer who had a complete response to radiotherapy plus ipilimumab. The conserved cysteine and the conserved F or W are not part of the CDR3 here. A D gene is named only where the DNA matches it firmly. Only some rows state a clone size, as once, few, many or a class for expanded clones.

>medium-sized|TRBD1|TRBV7-2|TRBJ2-6
ASSGQGAQFGANVLT
>.|.|TRBV30|TRBJ1-2
AWSVGDSLDIYYGYT
>.|.|TRBV27|TRBJ1-1
ASSLGVITEAF
>.|TRBD1|TRBV27|TRBJ2-1
ASSPGTGPRGEQF
>.|.|TRBV7-8|TRBJ2-7
ASSSLTGGVYEQY
>.|.|TRBV6-6|TRBJ1-5
ASSYWAGQPQH
>.|TRBD2|TRBV18|TRBJ2-1
ASTTGLAGNEQF
>.|TRBD1|TRBV18|TRBJ1-1
ASSPDRAPATEAF
>.|TRBD2|TRBV9|TRBJ2-5
ASSVGLAGRSFQETQY
>.|TRBD1|TRBV27|TRBJ1-2
ASSLAGGYGYT
>.|.|TRBV7-9|TRBJ2-3
ASSPPLEDTQY
>.|.|TRBV7-9|TRBJ1-1
ASSLGTALGTEAF